A selection of T cell receptor beta chains follows, all from one sample in a study of blood T cell repertoires in COVID-19. Sequencing was performed with immunoSEQ multiplex PCR; in TCRdb, only in-frame clones are kept and a portion is missing. The sample has around 130,000 clones, around 87% seen once. The sequenced sample was peripheral blood. These receptors were obtained from a woman aged 50 to 60 who had recovered from COVID-19. Each CDR3 is given with its conserved first and last residue. Each record gives: V gene, D gene, J gene, CDR3 protein, CDR3 DNA. D genes are given only for firm matches.

TRBV15,TRBD2,TRBJ2-3,CATSRGGLGTQYF,TGTGCCACCAGCAGGGGAGGGCTAGGTACGCAGTATTTT
TRBV3-1/TRBV3-2,TRBD1,TRBJ1-1,CASSHLTGGTEAFF,TGTGCCAGCAGCCACCTGACAGGGGGAACTGAAGCTTTCTTT
TRBV18,NA,TRBJ2-2,CASSPLTGVGTGELFF,TGTGCCAGCTCACCACTGACGGGAGTGGGCACCGGGGAGCTGTTTTTT
TRBV5-1,TRBD2,TRBJ2-3,CASRDSGAGTDTQYF,TGCGCCAGCAGAGATAGCGGGGCGGGTACAGATACGCAGTATTTT
TRBV11-3,NA,TRBJ1-1,CASSTPPGNTEAFF,TGTGCCAGCAGCACCCCCCCAGGGAACACTGAAGCTTTCTTT
TRBV19,NA,TRBJ2-1,CASNRNNEQFF,TGTGCCAGTAACAGAAACAATGAGCAGTTCTTC
TRBV2,NA,TRBJ1-2,CASSVDIYGYTF,TGTGCCAGCAGTGTTGACATCTATGGCTACACCTTC
TRBV5-1,TRBD1,TRBJ1-2,CASSAVQGALHGYTF,TGCGCCAGCAGCGCCGTTCAGGGGGCTCTCCATGGCTACACCTTC
TRBV9,NA,TRBJ1-4,CASSPTPGNSEKLFF,TGTGCCAGCAGCCCGACCCCAGGGAATAGCGAAAAACTGTTTTTT
TRBV19,NA,TRBJ1-1,CASSKPTGNTEAFF,TGTGCCAGTAGTAAGCCGACAGGGAACACTGAAGCTTTCTTT
TRBV11-3,NA,TRBJ1-1,CASTYYPAINTEAFF,TGTGCCAGCACCTACTACCCCGCTATCAACACTGAAGCTTTCTTT